This TCR beta chain was retrieved from a study of CD8 T cells in Susac syndrome. Overall study findings and caveats: The study recognized that its TCR sequencing and HLA analysis covered a relatively small number of individuals.

Concerning this clonotype itself: The antigen is undetermined.

Deletions cut 2 bases from V and 4 bases from J, with 15 bases between. CDR3 length: 16 amino acids. Germline V gene sequence: CDR1 SNHLY, CDR2 FYNNEI. Random hexamers primed reverse transcription of about 0.5 to 1 ug RNA. Amplification of TCR beta CDR3 across 54 Vbeta and 13 Jbeta was performed with immunoSEQ multiplex PCR. TCRdb reprocessed the immunoSEQ multiplex PCR reads via MiXCR and lists one record per CDR3 protein. The table shows about 150,000 distinct CDR3 sequences, with 95% occurring only once. This sequence was found in a human donor with multiple sclerosis. The genes are TRBV2 and TRBJ2-1, with a weak D call TRBD2 (7 bases). The sequenced sample was CD8+ T cells from PBMCs. The CDR3 region has the DNA TGTGCCAGCAGTGAACTACTACGGGGGGCGTACAATGAGCAGTTCTTC. Amino acid sequence: CASSELLRGAYNEQFF.